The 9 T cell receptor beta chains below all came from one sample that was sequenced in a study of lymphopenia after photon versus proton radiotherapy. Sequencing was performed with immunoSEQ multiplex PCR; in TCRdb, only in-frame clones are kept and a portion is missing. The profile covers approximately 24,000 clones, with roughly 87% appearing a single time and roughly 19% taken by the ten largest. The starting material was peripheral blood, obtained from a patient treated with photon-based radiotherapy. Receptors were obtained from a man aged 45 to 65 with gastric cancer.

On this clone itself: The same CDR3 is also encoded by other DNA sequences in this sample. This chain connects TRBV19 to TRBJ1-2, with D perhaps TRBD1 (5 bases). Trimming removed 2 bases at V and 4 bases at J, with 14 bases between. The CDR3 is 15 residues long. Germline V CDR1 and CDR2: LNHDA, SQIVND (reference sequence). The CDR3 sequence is CASSISTANLYGYTF. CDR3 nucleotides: TGTGCCAGTAGTATATCGACAGCAAACCTCTATGGCTACACCTTC.

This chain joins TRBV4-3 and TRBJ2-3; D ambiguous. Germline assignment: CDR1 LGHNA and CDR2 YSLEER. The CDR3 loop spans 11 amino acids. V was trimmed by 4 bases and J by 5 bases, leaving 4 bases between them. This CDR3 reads CASSRLDTQYF. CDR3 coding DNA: TGCGCCAGCAGCCGGCTAGATACGCAGTATTTT.

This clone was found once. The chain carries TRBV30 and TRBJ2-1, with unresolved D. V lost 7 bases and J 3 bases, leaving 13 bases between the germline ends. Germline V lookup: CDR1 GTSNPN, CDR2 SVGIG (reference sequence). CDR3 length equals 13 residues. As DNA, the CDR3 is TGTGCCTTACATAGTGCATTCTACAATGAGCAGTTCTTC. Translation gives CALHSAFYNEQFF.

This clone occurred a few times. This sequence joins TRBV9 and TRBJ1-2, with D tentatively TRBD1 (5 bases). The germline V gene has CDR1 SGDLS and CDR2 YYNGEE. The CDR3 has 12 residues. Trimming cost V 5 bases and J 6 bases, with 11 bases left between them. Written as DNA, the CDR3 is TGTGCCAGCAGGCGAGGGGAGGATGGCTACACCTTC. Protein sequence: CASRRGEDGYTF.

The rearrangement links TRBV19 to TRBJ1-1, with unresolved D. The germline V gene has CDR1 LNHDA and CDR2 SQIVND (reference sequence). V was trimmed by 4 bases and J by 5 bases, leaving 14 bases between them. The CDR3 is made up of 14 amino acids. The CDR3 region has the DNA TGTGCCAGTAGTACGCAGATCGGGCGGACTGAAGCTTTCTTT. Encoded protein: CASSTQIGRTEAFF. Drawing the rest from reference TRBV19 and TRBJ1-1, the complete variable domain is DGGITQSPKYLFRKEGQNVTLSCEQNLNHDAMYWYRQDPGQGLRLIYYSQIVNDFQKGDIAEGYSVSREKKESFPLTVTSAQKNPTAFYLCASSTQIGRTEAFFGQGTRLTVV.

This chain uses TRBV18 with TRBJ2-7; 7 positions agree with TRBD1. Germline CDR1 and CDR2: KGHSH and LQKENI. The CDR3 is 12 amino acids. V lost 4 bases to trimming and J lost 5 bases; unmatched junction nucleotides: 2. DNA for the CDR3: TGTGCCAGCTCACACGACAGGGACGAGCAGTACTTC. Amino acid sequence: CASSHDRDEQYF.

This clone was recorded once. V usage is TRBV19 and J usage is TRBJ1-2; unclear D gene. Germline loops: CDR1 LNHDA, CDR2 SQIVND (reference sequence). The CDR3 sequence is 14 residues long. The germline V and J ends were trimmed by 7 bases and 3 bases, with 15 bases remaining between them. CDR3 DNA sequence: TGTGCCAGTACCGACTCGAAAGATGACTATGGCTACACCTTC. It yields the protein CASTDSKDDYGYTF.

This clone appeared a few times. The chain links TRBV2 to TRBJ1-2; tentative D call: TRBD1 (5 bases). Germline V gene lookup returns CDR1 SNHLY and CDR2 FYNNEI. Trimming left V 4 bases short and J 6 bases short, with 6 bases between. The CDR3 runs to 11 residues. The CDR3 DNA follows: TGTGCCAGCAGTGTGGGGGATGGCTACACCTTC. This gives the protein CASSVGDGYTF.

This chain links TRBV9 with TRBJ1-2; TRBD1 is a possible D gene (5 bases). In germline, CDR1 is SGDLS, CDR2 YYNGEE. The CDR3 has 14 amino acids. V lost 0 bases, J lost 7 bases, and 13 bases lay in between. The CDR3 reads CASSVDDSWGGYTF. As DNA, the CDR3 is TGTGCCAGCAGCGTAGACGACAGCTGGGGTGGCTACACCTTC.